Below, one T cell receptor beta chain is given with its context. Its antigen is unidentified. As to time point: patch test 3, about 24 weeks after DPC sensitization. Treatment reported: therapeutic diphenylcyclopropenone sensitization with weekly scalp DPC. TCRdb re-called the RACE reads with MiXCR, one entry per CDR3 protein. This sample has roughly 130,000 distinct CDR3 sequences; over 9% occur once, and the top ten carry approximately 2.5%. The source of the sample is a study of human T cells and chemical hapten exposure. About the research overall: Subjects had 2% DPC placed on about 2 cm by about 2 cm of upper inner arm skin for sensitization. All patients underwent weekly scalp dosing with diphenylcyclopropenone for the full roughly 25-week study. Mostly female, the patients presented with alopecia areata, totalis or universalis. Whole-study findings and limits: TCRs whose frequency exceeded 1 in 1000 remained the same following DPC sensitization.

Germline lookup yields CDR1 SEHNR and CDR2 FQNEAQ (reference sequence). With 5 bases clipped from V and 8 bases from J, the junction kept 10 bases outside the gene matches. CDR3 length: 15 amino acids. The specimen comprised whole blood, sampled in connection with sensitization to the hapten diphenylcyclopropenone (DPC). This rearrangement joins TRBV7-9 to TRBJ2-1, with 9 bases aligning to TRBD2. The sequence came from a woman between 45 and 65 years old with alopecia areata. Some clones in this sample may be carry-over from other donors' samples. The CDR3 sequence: CASSTFRLAVDEQFF. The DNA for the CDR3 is TGTGCCAGCAGCACCTTCAGACTAGCGGTCGATGAGCAGTTCTTC.